This T cell receptor (beta chain) is from a study of neurological immune-mediated disorders. Study-wide findings and caveats: CDR3 amino acid sequences of expanded clones were not shared across subjects, a result suggesting private repertoires in all groups. HTLV-1-associated myelopathy led in TCR clonal expansion, while multiple sclerosis ranked lowest, below healthy controls.

This clonotype turned up a few times. Its matching antigen is unknown. Volunteers from a blood bank in Maryland, USA, constituted the healthy controls. Unsorted libraries were prepared from 2 million PBMCs held at -80 C. TCRdb used MiXCR to reprocess the 5' RACE reads, holding one entry per CDR3 protein. The sample shows 55,000 to 70,000 distinct CDR3 sequences, about an eighth of them seen only once. J was trimmed by 4 bases and V by 6 bases; bases with no gene match: 4. Germline values: CDR1 DFQATT, CDR2 SNEGSKA (reference sequence). This CDR3 comprises 13 residues. This chain links TRBV20-1 with TRBJ2-3; TRBD2 agrees at 10 bases. The sequenced material came from PBMCs. The origin of this receptor is a man in his 60s in good health. CDR3 protein: CSARTSGPDTQYF. The CDR3 DNA sequence: TGCAGTGCCCGGACTAGCGGACCAGATACGCAGTATTTT.